The entry below describes one TCR beta chain. J gave up 6 bases and V 4 bases, and 10 bases lay outside the gene matches. Germline CDR1 is MGHRA and CDR2 is YSYEKL. CDR3 size: 16 residues. Some clones are missing from TCRdb's copy, which holds only in-frame ones; the method was immunoSEQ multiplex PCR. Seen here are about 540,000 clones, roughly 74% observed once, and the top ten hold about 0.013%. These data originate in a study of shared T cell receptors in the human thymus. This sample also appeared in a second study, on human thymus T cells. In that study: Corrective surgery for congenital heart defects was being performed on the healthy Finnish infants who were the donors. Resections from corrective heart surgery supplied the thymus tissue. Across thymic and blood repertoires, the usage of V and J genes appeared to be biased. Related studies noted strongly shared thymic repertoires across unrelated people.

This rearrangement joins TRBV4-1 to TRBJ1-5; TRBD1 aligns across 9 bases. This receptor was taken from a boy younger than two with a congenital heart defect. The material sequenced was thymocytes. As DNA, the CDR3 is TGCGCCAGCAGCCCAACAGTAACAGGGGGCGGTCAGCCCCAGCATTTT. As protein: CASSPTVTGGGQPQHF.